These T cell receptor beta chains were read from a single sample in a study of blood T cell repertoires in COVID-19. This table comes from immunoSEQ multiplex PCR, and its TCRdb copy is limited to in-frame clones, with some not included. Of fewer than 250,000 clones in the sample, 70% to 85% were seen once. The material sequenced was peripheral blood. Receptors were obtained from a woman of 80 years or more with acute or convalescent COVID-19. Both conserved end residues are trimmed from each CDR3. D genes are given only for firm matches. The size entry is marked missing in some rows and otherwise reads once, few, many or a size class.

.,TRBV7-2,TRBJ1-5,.,ASSLELGIRSNQPQH
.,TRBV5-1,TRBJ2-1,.,ASSPSGDSYNEQF
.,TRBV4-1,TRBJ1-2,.,ASSQRSREGANYGYT
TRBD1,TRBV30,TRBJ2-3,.,AWKQGAIDTQY
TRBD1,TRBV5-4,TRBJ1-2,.,ASSADRGANYGYT
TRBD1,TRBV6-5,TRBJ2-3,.,ASSYRRDRGDTQY
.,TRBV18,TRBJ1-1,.,ASSPLANTEAF
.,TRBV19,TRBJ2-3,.,ASSTIHPTDTQY
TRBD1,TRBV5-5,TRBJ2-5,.,ASSPGGQGPQETQY
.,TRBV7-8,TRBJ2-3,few,ASSLAGVTDTQY
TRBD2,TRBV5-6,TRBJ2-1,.,ASSFGSGDVNEQF
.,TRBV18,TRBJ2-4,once,ASSPPNRGNKANIQY
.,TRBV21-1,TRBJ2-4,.,ASSKPRTVDIQY
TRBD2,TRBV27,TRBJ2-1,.,ASSQYRAGVGEQF
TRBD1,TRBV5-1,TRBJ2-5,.,ASSFQGAGETQY
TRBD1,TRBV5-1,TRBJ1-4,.,ASSYRQGGNEKLF
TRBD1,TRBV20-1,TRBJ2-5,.,SAQGARAQY
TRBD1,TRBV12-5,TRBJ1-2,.,ASALRTGSDGYT
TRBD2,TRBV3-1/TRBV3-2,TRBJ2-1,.,ASSPCPQILAGAREQF
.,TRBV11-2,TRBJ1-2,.,ASSPLEGGYT
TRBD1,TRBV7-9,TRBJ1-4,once,ASSARQGNEKLF
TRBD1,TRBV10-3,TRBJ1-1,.,AIRKQGAGDTEAF
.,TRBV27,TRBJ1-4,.,ASREGGAREKLF
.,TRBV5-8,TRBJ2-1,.,ASSPGGAGRNEQF
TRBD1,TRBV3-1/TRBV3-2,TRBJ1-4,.,ASSQALGDRGEKLF
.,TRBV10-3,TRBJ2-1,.,AISEFRETEQF
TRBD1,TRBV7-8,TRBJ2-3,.,ASSRNGQGKDTQY
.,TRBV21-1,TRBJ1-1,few,ASSKPLRRGAEAF
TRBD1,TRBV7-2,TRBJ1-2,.,ASSLAQGDEST
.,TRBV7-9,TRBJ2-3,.,ASSLGRGTDTQY
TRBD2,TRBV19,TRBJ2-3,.,ASSIAWTSGGTDTQY
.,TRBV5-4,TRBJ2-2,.,ASSSGGFGELF
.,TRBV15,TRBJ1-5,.,ATSRDMGRIDQPQH
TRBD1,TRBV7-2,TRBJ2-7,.,ASSSLTGNYEQY
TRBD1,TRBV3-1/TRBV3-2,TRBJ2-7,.,ASSQDRGPSYEQY
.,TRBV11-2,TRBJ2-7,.,ASSLAGYGSDEQY
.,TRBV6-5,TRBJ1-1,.,ASSYGRGGTEAF
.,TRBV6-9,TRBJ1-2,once,ASSYSQAGYT
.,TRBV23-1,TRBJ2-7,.,ASSQCTSRTDTYEQY
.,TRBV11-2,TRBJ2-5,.,ASSLFPAETQY
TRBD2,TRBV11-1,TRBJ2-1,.,ASSFRLAGNNEQF
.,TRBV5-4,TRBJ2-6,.,ASSLTAGAQANVLT
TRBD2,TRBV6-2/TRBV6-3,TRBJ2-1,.,ASSYSLAGGQSNEQF
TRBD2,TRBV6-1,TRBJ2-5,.,ASSEVERGGRETQY
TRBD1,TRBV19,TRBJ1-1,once,ASSIPRQGRMNTEAF
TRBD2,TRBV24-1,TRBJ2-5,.,ATSASGGPRVTQY
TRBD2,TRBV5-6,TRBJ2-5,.,ASSSSGGAETQY
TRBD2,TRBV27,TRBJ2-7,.,ASSLKLAGTYEQY
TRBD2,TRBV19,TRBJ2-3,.,ASSLLAGGINTQY
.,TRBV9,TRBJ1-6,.,ASSVRRESSYNSPLH
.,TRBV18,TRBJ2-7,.,ASSPRRGHEQY
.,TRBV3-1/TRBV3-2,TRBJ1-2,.,ASSQLANYGYT
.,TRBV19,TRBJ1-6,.,ASKDPSGNSPLH
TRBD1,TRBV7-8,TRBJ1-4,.,ASSLTQGAGEKLF
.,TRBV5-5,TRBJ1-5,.,ASSLGEEQPQH